This T cell receptor (beta chain) appears in the sequencing data of a study of blood T cell repertoires in COVID-19. Study details: Spain, Italy and the United States supplied samples that represented acute and convalescent COVID-19. T cells, B-cell-depleted T cells, or PBMCs provided the cDNA or gDNA that served as material.

As processed by the authors: Estimation of nucleated cell counts was performed using reference gene primer amplification. TCRdb's table, derived via immunoSEQ multiplex PCR, lists solely in-frame clones and lacks some. V and J calls and clone size are as listed in that table; D and trimming were resolved from the DNA. This sample has some 220,000 clones, with 80% found just once. Trimming removed 1 base at V and 6 bases at J, with 14 bases between. CDR1 is SGHRS and CDR2 is YFSETQ in the germline V gene. The length of the CDR3 is 16 residues. This clonotype was obtained from a human donor in a cohort sampled during active COVID-19. Material: peripheral blood. The chain combines TRBV5-1 with TRBJ1-6; D gene unclear. The CDR3: CASSLSSGVGNSPLHF. CDR3 DNA: TGCGCCAGCAGCTTGTCCTCCGGGGTAGGTAATTCACCCCTCCACTTT.